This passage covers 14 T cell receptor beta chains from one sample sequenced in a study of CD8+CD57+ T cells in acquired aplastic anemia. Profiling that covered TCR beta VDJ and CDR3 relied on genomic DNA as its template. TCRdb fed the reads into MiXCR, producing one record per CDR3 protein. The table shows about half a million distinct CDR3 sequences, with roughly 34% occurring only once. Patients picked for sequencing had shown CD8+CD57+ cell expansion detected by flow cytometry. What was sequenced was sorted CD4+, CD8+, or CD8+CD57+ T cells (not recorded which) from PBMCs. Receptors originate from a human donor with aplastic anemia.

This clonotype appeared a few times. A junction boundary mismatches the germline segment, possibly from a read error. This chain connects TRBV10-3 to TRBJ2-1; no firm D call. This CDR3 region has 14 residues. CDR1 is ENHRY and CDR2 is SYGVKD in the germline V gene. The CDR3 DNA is TGTGCCAGCAGTGAAGTTCCGGGTAGGTATGAGCAGTTCTTC. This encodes CASSEVPGRYEQFF.

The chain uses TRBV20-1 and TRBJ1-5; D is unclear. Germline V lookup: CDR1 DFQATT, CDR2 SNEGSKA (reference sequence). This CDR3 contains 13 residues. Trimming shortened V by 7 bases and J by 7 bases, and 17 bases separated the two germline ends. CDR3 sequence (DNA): TGCAGTGTTAGGGCAGGACTAAGGCAGCCCCAGCATTTT. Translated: CSVRAGLRQPQHF.

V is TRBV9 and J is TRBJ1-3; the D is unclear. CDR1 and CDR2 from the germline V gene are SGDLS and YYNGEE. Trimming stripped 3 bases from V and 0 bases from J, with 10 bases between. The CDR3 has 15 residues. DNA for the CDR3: TGTGCCAGCAGCGGCCGGGCGGACTCTGGAAACACCATATATTTT. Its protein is CASSGRADSGNTIYF.

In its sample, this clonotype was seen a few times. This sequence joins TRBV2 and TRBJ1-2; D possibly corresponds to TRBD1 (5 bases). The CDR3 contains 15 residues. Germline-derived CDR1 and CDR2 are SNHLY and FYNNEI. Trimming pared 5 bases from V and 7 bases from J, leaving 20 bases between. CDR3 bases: TGTGCCAGCAGTTTTTCTTTCGGGAAAAGGGGTGGCTACACCTTC. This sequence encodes CASSFSFGKRGGYTF.

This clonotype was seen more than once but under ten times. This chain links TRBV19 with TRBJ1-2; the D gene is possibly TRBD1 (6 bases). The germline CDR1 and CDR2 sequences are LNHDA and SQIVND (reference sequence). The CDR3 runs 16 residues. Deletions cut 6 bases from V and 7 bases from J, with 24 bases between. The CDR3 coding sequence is TGTGCCAGTAGCGCCCAATTTACCGGGGGCTACTCTGGCTACACCTTC. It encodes CASSAQFTGGYSGYTF.

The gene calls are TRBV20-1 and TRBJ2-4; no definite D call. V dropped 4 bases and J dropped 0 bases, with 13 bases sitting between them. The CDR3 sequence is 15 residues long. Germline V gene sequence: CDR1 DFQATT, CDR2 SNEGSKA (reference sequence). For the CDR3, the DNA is TGCAGTGCTACCGGTCAGAGGCTAGCCAAAAACATTCAGTACTTC. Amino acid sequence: CSATGQRLAKNIQYF.

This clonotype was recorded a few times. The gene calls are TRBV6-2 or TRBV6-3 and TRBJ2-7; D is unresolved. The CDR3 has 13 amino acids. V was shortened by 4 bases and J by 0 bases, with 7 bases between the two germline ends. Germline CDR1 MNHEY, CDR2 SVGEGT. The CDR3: CASSWPASYEQYF. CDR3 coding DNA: TGTGCCAGCAGTTGGCCGGCCTCCTACGAGCAGTACTTC.

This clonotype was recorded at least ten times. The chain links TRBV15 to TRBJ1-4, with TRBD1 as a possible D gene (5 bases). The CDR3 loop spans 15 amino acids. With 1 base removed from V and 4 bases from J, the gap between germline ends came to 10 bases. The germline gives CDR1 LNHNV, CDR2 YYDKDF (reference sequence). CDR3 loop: CATSRGQNDNEKLFF. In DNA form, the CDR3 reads TGTGCCACCAGCAGAGGACAGAATGATAATGAAAAACTGTTTTTT.

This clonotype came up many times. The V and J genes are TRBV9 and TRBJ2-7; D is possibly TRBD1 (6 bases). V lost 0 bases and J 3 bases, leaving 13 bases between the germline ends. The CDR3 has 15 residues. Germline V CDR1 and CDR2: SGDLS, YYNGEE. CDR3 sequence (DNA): TGTGCCAGCAGCGTAGCTACAGGGATTGGCTACGAGCAGTACTTC. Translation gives CASSVATGIGYEQYF.

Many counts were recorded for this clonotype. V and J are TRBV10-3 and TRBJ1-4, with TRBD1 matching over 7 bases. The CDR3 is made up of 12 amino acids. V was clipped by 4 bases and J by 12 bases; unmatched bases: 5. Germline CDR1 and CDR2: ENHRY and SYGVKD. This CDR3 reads CAISGQGSELFF. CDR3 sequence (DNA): TGTGCCATCAGTGGACAGGGTAGTGAACTGTTTTTT.

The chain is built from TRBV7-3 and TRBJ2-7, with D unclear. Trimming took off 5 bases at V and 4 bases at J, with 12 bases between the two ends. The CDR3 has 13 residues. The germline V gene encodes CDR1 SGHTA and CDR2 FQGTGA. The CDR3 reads CASSPGPEYEQYF. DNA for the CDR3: TGTGCCAGCAGCCCCGGACCGGAATACGAGCAGTACTTC.

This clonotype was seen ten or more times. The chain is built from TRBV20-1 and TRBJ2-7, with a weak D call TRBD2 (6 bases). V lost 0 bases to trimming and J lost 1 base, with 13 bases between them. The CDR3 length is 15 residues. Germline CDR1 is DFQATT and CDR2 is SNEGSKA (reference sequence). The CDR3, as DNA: TGCAGTGCTAGAGATTTCGGGGGACTGTCCTACGAGCAGTACTTC. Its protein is CSARDFGGLSYEQYF.

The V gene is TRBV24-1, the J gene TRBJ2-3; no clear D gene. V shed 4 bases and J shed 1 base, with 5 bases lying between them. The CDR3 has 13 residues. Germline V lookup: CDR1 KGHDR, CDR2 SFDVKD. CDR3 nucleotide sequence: TGTGCCACCAGTGACCATGGCACAGATACGCAGTATTTT. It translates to CATSDHGTDTQYF.

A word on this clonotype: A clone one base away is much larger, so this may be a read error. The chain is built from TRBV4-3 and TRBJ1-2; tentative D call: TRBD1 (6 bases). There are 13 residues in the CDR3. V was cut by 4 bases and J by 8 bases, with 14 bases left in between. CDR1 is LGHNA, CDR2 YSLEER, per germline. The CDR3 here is CASSRRTEVGYTF. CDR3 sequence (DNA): TGCGCCAGCAGCCGGCGGACAGAGGTAGGCTACACCTTC.